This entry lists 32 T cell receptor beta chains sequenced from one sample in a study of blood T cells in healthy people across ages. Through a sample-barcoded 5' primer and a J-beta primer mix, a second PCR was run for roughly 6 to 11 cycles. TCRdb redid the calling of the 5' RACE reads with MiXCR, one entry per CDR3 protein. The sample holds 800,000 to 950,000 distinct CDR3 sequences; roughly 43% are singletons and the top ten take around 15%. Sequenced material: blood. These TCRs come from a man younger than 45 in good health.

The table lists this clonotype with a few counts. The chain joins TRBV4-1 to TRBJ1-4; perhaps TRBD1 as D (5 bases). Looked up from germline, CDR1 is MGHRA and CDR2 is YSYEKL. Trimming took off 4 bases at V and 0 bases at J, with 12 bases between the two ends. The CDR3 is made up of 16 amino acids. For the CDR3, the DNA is TGCGCCAGCAGCCCCGGCCGGGACGCAACTAATGAAAAACTGTTTTTT. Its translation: CASSPGRDATNEKLFF.

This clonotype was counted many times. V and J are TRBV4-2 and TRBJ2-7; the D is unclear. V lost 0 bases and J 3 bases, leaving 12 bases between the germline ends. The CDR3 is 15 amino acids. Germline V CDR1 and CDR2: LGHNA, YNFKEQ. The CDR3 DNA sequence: TGTGCCAGCAGCCAAGATCTTGGTGGCCTCTACGAGCAGTACTTC. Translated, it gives CASSQDLGGLYEQYF.

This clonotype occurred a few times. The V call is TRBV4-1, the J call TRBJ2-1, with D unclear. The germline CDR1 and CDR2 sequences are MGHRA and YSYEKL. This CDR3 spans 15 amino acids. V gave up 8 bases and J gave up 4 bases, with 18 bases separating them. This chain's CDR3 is CASSRFGSDYNEQFF. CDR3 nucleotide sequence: TGCGCCAGCTCCCGATTTGGGTCAGATTACAATGAGCAGTTCTTC.

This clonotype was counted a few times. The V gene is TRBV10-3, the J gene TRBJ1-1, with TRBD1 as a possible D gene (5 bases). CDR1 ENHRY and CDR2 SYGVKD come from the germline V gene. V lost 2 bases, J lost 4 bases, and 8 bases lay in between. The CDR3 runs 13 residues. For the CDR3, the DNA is TGTGCCATCAGTGAGATAGGGACCACTGAAGCTTTCTTT. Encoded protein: CAISEIGTTEAFF.

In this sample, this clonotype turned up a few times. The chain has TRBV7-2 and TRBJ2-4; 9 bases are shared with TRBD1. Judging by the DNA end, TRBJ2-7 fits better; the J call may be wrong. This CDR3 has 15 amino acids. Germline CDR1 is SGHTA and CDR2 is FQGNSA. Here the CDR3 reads CASSPQGQGVHEQYF. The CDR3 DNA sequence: TGTGCCAGCAGCCCGCAGGGACAGGGTGTCCACGAGCAGTACTTC.

CDR3 loop: CASSQVVAGEYEQYF. The CDR3 region has the DNA TGTGCCAGCAGCCAAGTTGTAGCGGGAGAGTACGAGCAGTACTTC. The chain couples TRBV4-2 to TRBJ2-7, with TRBD2 matching over 9 bases. CDR3 length equals 15 residues. V shed 1 base and J 4 bases; nucleotides not matched to a gene: 5. CDR1 LGHNA and CDR2 YNFKEQ come from the germline V gene.

The CDR3 sequence is CASSPEGGSNQPQHF. The CDR3 DNA reads as TGTGCCAGCAGTCCCGAAGGTGGGAGCAATCAGCCCCAGCATTTT. The gene calls are TRBV6-4 and TRBJ1-5; D not certain. Germline CDR1 is MRHNA and CDR2 is SNTAGT. Trimming removed 5 bases at V and 1 base at J, with 12 bases between. The CDR3 is 15 amino acids.

DNA of the CDR3: TGCGCCAGCAGCTTGGGTTTGGACAGGGGGAACCTGGGAACGTACGAGCAGTACTTC. It translates to CASSLGLDRGNLGTYEQYF. The genes are TRBV5-1 and TRBJ2-5; 10 nucleotides match TRBD1. The J call may not be correct, given that the DNA end is closer to TRBJ2-7. Germline CDR1 SGHRS, CDR2 YFSETQ. The CDR3 runs to 19 residues.

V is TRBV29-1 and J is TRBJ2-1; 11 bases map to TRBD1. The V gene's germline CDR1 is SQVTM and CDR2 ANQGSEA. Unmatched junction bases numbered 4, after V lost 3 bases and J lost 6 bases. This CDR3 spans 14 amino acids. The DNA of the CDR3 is TGCAGCGTTGACGGGACAGGGGGTGGCAATGAGCAGTTCTTC. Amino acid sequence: CSVDGTGGGNEQFF.

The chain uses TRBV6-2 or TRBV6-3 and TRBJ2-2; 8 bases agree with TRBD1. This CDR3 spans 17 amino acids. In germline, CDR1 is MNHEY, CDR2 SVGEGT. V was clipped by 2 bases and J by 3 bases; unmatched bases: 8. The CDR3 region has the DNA TGTGCCAGCAGTTACCGGACAGGGTTGGCTGACACCGGGGAGCTGTTTTTT. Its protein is CASSYRTGLADTGELFF.

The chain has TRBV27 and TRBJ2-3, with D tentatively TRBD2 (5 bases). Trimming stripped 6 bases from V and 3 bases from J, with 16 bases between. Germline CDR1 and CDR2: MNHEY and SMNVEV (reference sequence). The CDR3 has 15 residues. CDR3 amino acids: CASSPYRERTDTQYF. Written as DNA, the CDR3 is TGTGCCAGCAGCCCATATAGGGAGAGGACAGATACGCAGTATTTT.

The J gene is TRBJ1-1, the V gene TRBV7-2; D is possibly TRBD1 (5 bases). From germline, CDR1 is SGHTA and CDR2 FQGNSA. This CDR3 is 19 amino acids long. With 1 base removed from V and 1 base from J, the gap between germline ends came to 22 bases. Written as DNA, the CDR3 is TGTGCCAGCAGCTTAGTCTCAGGGTACGGCAGGAGACCGAACACTGAAGCTTTCTTT. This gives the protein CASSLVSGYGRRPNTEAFF.

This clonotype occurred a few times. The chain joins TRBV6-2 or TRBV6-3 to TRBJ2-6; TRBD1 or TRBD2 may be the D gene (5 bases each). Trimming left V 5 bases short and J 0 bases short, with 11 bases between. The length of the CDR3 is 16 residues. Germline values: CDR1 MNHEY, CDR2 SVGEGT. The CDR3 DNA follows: TGTGCCAGCAGTCCGGGACCGAACTCTGGGGCCAACGTCCTGACTTTC. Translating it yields CASSPGPNSGANVLTF.

CDR3 nucleotides: TGTGCCAGCAGCGCAAACAGGGGGCCTCAAGAGACCCAGTACTTC. Translation: CASSANRGPQETQYF. The chain recombines TRBV6-5 with TRBJ2-5, with 9 bases fitting TRBD1. With 6 bases clipped from V and 2 bases from J, the junction kept 7 bases outside the gene matches. Germline V gene data show CDR1 as MNHEY and CDR2 as SVGAGI. The CDR3 consists of 15 residues.

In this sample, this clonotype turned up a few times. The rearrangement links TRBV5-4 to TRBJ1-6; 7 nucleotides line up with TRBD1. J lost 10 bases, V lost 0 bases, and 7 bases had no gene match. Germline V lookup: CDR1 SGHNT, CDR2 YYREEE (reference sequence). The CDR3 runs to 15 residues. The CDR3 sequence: CASSLGQGIGSPLHF. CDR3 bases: TGTGCCAGCAGCTTGGGACAGGGAATCGGGTCACCCCTCCACTTT.

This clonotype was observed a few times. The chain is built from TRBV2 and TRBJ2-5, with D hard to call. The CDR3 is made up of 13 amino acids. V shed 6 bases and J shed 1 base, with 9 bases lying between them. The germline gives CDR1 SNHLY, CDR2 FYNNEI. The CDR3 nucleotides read TGTGCCAGCAGCGACCACGTCCAAGAGACCCAGTACTTC. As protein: CASSDHVQETQYF.

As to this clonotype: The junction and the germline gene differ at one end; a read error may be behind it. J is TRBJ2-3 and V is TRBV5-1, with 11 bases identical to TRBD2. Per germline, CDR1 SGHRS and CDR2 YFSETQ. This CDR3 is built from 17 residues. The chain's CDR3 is CAGSLVASGGPTDTQYF. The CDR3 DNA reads TGCGCCGGCAGCTTGGTGGCTAGCGGGGGGCCCACAGATACGCAGTATTTT.

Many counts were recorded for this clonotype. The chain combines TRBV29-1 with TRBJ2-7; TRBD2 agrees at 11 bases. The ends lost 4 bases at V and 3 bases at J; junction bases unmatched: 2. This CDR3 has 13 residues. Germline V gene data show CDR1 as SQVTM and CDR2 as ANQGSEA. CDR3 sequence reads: CSVGLAGNYEQYF. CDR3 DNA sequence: TGCAGCGTTGGACTAGCGGGGAACTACGAGCAGTACTTC.

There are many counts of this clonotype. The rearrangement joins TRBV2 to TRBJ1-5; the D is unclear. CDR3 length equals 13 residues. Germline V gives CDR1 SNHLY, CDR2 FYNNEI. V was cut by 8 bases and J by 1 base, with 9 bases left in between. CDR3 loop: CASCPNSNQPQHF. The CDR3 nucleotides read TGTGCCAGCTGCCCCAACAGCAATCAGCCCCAGCATTTT. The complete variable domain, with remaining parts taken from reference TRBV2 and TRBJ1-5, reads EPEVTQTPSHQVTQMGQEVILRCVPISNHLYFYWYRQILGQKVEFLVSFYNNEISEKSEIFDDQFSVERPDGSNFTLKIRSTKLEDSAMYFCASCPNSNQPQHFGDGTRLSIL.

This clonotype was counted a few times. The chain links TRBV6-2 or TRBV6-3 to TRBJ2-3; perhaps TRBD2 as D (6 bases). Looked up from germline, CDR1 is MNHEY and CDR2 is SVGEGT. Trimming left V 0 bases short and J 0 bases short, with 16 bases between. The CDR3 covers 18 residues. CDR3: CASSYSITDYGSTDTQYF. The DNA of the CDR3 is TGTGCCAGCAGTTACTCGATAACGGACTACGGAAGCACAGATACGCAGTATTTT.

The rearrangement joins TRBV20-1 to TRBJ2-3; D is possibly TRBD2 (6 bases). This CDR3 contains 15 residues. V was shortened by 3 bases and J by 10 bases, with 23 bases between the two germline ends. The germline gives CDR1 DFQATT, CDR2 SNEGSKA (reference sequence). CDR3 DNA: TGCAGTGCTAGGGTGGGGACTGGAGGCACCACTCCGCAGTATTTT. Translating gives CSARVGTGGTTPQYF.

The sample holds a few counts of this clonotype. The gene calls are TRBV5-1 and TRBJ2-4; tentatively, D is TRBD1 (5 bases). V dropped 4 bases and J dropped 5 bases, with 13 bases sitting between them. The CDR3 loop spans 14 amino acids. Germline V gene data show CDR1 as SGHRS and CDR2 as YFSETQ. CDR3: CASSTPDNQNIQYF. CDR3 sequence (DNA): TGCGCCAGCAGCACACCGGACAACCAAAACATTCAGTACTTC.

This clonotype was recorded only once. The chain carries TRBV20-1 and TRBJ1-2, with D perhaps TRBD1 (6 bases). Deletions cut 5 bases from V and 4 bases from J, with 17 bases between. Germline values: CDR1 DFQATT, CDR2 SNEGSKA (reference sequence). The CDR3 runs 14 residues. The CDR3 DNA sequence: TGCAGTGCTCAACCACAGGGCGAGGGCTATGGCTACACCTTC. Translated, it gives CSAQPQGEGYGYTF.

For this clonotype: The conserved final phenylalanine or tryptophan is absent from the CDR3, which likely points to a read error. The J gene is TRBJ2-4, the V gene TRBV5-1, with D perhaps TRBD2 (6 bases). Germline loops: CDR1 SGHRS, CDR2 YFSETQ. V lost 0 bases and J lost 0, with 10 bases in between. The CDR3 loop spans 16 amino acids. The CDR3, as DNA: TGCGCCAGCAGCTTGGCTGGGACTCTAGCCAAAAACATTCAGTACTAC. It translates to CASSLAGTLAKNIQYY.

CDR3 DNA: TGCAGTGCCATAGGGGGATCCACTAACTATGGCTACACCTTC. Residues: CSAIGGSTNYGYTF. The V gene is TRBV20-1, the J gene TRBJ1-2; D is possibly TRBD1 (6 bases). Germline V gives CDR1 DFQATT, CDR2 SNEGSKA (reference sequence). The length of the CDR3 is 14 residues. V dropped 6 bases and J dropped 0 bases, with 14 bases sitting between them.

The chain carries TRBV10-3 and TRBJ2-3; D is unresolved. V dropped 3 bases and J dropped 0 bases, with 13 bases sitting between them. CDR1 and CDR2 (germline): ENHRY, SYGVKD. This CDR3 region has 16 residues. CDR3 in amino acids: CAISEVRESSTDTQYF. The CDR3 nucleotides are TGTGCCATCAGTGAAGTCCGAGAATCTAGCACAGATACGCAGTATTTT.

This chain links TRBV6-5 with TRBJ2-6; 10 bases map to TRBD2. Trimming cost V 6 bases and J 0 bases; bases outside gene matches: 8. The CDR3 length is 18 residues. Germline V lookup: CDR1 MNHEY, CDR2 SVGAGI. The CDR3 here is CASRLGSGGPSGANVLTF. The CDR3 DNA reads TGTGCCAGCAGGTTAGGTAGCGGGGGGCCCTCTGGGGCCAACGTCCTGACTTTC.

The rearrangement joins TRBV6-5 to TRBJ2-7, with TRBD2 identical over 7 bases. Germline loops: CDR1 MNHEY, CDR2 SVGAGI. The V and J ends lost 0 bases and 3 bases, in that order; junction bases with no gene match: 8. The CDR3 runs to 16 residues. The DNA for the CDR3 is TGTGCCAGCAGTTACTCAGGAGCGGGGCGAGGCTACGAGCAGTACTTC. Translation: CASSYSGAGRGYEQYF.

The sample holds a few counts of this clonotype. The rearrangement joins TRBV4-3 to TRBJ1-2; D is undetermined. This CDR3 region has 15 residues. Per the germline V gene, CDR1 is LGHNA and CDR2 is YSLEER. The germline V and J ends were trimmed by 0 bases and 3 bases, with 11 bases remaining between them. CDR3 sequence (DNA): TGCGCCAGCAGCCAAGATATCGAGGAGGACTATGGCTACACCTTC. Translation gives CASSQDIEEDYGYTF.

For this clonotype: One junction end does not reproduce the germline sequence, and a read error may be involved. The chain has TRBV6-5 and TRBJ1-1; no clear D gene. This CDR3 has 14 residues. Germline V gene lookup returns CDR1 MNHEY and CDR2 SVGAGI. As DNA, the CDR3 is TGTGCCAGCAGTGACTCTCGGCAGAGGACTGAAGCTTTCTTT. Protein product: CASSDSRQRTEAFF.

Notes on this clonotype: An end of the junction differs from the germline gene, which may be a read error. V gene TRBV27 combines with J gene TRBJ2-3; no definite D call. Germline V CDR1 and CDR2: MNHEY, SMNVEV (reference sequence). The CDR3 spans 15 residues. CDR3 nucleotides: TGTGCCAGCAGGACGGTGCCATATAGCACAGATACGCTGTATTTT. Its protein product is CASRTVPYSTDTLYF.

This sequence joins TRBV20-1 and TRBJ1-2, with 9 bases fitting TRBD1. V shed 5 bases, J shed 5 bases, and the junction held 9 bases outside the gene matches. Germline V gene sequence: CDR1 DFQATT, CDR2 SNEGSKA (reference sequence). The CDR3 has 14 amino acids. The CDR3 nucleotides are TGCAGTGCTGGAACGTCGGGACAGGGTTATGGCTACACCTTC. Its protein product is CSAGTSGQGYGYTF.